A selection of T cell receptor beta chains follows, all from one sample in a study of T cells in tuberculosis. Clones were read by immunoSEQ multiplex PCR, and TCRdb kept only the in-frame ones, dropping some. Here the sample spans 30,000 to 35,000 clones, about 90% being singletons. Sequencing used PBMCs. All receptors derive from a donor aged 10-29 years with latent tuberculosis or without tuberculosis infection. Some clones in this sample may be carry-over from other donors' samples. Both conserved end residues are part of each CDR3. A D gene is named only where the DNA matches it firmly. A clone size is listed for some rows: how often the clone was seen (once, few, many), or a class if it is expanded.

D gene	J gene	clone size	V gene	CDR3 DNA	CDR3 protein
TRBD1	TRBJ1-6	-	TRBV2	TGTGCCAGCAGAGACTCGACAGGGACGAGTTCACCCCTCCACTTT	CASRDSTGTSSPLHF
-	TRBJ1-1	-	TRBV18	TGTGCCAGCTCACCAGATCGGACTGAAGCTTTCTTT	CASSPDRTEAFF
-	TRBJ1-2	-	TRBV6-4	TGTGCCAGCAGCACAGGGTTGGGGAACTATGGCTACACCTTC	CASSTGLGNYGYTF
-	TRBJ2-2	-	TRBV7-6	TGTGCCAGCAGCTTAGGGCTAGTCTCCGGGGAGCTGTTTTTT	CASSLGLVSGELFF
-	TRBJ1-4	-	TRBV29-1	TGCAGCGTGCGGGGCGGAATTAATGAAAAACTGTTTTTT	CSVRGGINEKLFF
TRBD1	TRBJ2-7	-	TRBV10-1	TGCGCCAGCCCAGACAGGGACGAGCAGTACTTC	CASPDRDEQYF
TRBD1	TRBJ1-2	once	TRBV5-8	TGTGCCAGCAGCTTGAGGGGGCTCGTAGGCTACACCTTC	CASSLRGLVGYTF
-	TRBJ1-5	-	TRBV7-9	TGTGCCAGCAGCTTACATAATCAGCCCCAGCATTTT	CASSLHNQPQHF
TRBD2	TRBJ2-3	few	TRBV2	TGTGCCAGCAGCGCCCGACTAGCGGGAGGGGATACGCAGTATTTT	CASSARLAGGDTQYF
-	TRBJ1-3	-	TRBV6-6	TGTGCCAGCAGTCGGGGACTAACAGTCTCTGGAAACACCATATATTTT	CASSRGLTVSGNTIYF
TRBD2	TRBJ2-5	-	TRBV2	TGTGCCAGCAGTGAATTTGTAGGGACTAGCGGGACGGAGACCCAGTACTTC	CASSEFVGTSGTETQYF
TRBD1	TRBJ1-2	-	TRBV2	TGTGCCAGCAGCGACAGGGTAGGTGGCGGCTACACCTTC	CASSDRVGGGYTF
TRBD1	TRBJ1-4	-	TRBV6-1	TGTGCCAGCAGTGACAACAGGGGAGCACTGTTTTTT	CASSDNRGALFF
TRBD1	TRBJ1-2	-	TRBV4-1	TGCGCCAGCAGCCAAGATCGAACAGGGGGCTGGGGCTACACCTTC	CASSQDRTGGWGYTF
-	TRBJ2-7	-	TRBV5-1	TGCGCCAGCAGCCCCGAGTGGGGAGGCAAGTACGAGCAGTACTTC	CASSPEWGGKYEQYF
TRBD1	TRBJ1-5	-	TRBV5-1	TGCGCCAGCAGCTTGGATGGACAGGGGGGTGGTCAGCCCCAGCATTTT	CASSLDGQGGGQPQHF
TRBD1	TRBJ1-1	-	TRBV2	TGTGCCAGCAGTGGGGCCTCCGGGACAGGGATTGGTAACACTGAAGCTTTCTTT	CASSGASGTGIGNTEAFF
TRBD2	TRBJ2-1	-	TRBV4-1	TGCGCCAGCAGCCATCCCGCGGGGGGTAGCTCCTACAATGAGCAGTTCTTC	CASSHPAGGSSYNEQFF
TRBD1	TRBJ2-1	-	TRBV28	TGTGCCAGCAGTCCCGACCTGGGACAGACGGGCAATGAGCAGTTCTTC	CASSPDLGQTGNEQFF
TRBD2	TRBJ2-7	-	TRBV9	TGTGCCCCTGGACTAGCGGGGGATGACGAGCAGTACTTC	CAPGLAGDDEQYF
-	TRBJ2-3	-	TRBV5-6	TGTGCCAGCAGCTTGGGTCCCGTCACAGATACGCAGTATTTT	CASSLGPVTDTQYF
TRBD1	TRBJ2-7	-	TRBV7-8	TGTGCCAGCAGCCTATTGGGACAGGGGGCAATCTTAGGAGAGCAGTACTTC	CASSLLGQGAILGEQYF
-	TRBJ1-4	-	TRBV2	TGTGCCAGCACCCCCGACAGAAACAATGAAAAACTGTTTTTT	CASTPDRNNEKLFF
-	TRBJ1-2	-	TRBV19	TGTGCCAGCCCACCTCACCTCGGGGGGCAAGGCTACACCTTC	CASPPHLGGQGYTF
-	TRBJ1-2	few	TRBV4-1	TGCGCCAGCAGCCAATTTGACAGCTATGGCTACACCTTC	CASSQFDSYGYTF
TRBD1	TRBJ2-3	-	TRBV5-1	TGCGCCAGCAGCCGAACCCCGGGACAGGGTTCCACAGATACGCAGTATTTT	CASSRTPGQGSTDTQYF
TRBD1	TRBJ2-5	-	TRBV27	TGTGCCAGCAGTACGCACCGGGACAGGGGGGAGACCCAGTACTTC	CASSTHRDRGETQYF
TRBD1	TRBJ1-1	-	TRBV5-4	TGTGCCAGCAGCTTTGGGACAGGGAACACTGAAGCTTTCTTT	CASSFGTGNTEAFF
-	TRBJ2-1	-	TRBV5-1	TGCGCCAGCAGCTTGGCCAATCTGCAGTACAATGAGCAGTTCTTC	CASSLANLQYNEQFF
-	TRBJ2-1	-	TRBV10-3	TGTGCCATCAGTGAATTCCGGGACACCACCTACAATGAGCAGTTCTTC	CAISEFRDTTYNEQFF
TRBD1	TRBJ2-1	-	TRBV5-1	TGCGCCAGCAGCTTGGTAGGACAGGGGGCCAATGAGCAGTTCTTC	CASSLVGQGANEQFF
TRBD1	TRBJ2-7	-	TRBV2	TGTGCCAGCAGGGTTACGGGACAGGGGTCCTACGAGCAGTACTTC	CASRVTGQGSYEQYF
-	TRBJ1-3	-	TRBV6-1	TGTGCCAGTTCCTTTGGAAACACCATATATTTT	CASSFGNTIYF
TRBD1	TRBJ2-3	-	TRBV7-9	TGTGCCAGCAGACCGAGGACAGGTTTTACAGATACGCAGTATTTT	CASRPRTGFTDTQYF
-	TRBJ2-1	-	TRBV4-1	TGCGCCAGCAGCCAAGATCCAGGGACCTACAATGAGCAGTTCTTC	CASSQDPGTYNEQFF
TRBD1	TRBJ2-5	-	TRBV6-1	TGTGCCAGCAGTTCCGGGACAGAGGAGACCCAGTACTTC	CASSSGTEETQYF
-	TRBJ1-5	-	TRBV5-1	TGCGCCAGCAGCCCTACAGGATATAGCAATCAGCCCCAGCATTTT	CASSPTGYSNQPQHF
TRBD2	TRBJ2-3	-	TRBV13	TGTGCCAGCACGTTCGATAGCGGGGGGGCGGGAAATACGCAGTATTTT	CASTFDSGGAGNTQYF
TRBD1	TRBJ1-2	-	TRBV10-3	TGTGCCATCAGCGACAGGACAGGTGAAAGCTGGGGAGGCTACACCTTC	CAISDRTGESWGGYTF
TRBD1	TRBJ1-1	-	TRBV7-9	TGTGCCAGCAGCGGGGGACAGGGCGTAAAGACTGAAGCTTTCTTT	CASSGGQGVKTEAFF
-	TRBJ1-5	-	TRBV6-5	TGTGCCAGCAGCCTAGAACTTAGAGGTCAGCCCCAGCATTTT	CASSLELRGQPQHF
-	TRBJ1-3	once	TRBV6-6	TGTGCCAGCAGTACAACAGGGCCCTTATATTTT	CASSTTGPLYF